The 20 T cell receptor beta chains listed next were all sequenced from one sample in a study of blood T cell repertoires in COVID-19. Method: immunoSEQ multiplex PCR; TCRdb's copy keeps in-frame clones and lacks some. The sample holds some 40,000 clones, 69% seen once. Input material: peripheral blood. The source is a man of 80 years or more with acute or convalescent COVID-19.

This chain uses TRBV23-1 with TRBJ2-1; the D gene is possibly TRBD1 (5 bases). TRBV23-1 is classed as an ORF, of uncertain function. Deletions cut 9 bases from V and 12 bases from J, with 21 bases between. This CDR3 comprises 13 residues. The CDR3 sequence: CARQGAGLKGQFF. DNA of the CDR3: TGCGCCAGACAAGGGGCCGGCCTCAAAGGGCAGTTCTTC.

V and J are TRBV2 and TRBJ1-2; 8 nucleotides match TRBD1. The CDR3 totals 13 residues. Trimming cost V 4 bases and J 4 bases; bases outside gene matches: 2. The germline gives CDR1 SNHLY, CDR2 FYNNEI. The CDR3 protein is CASSAGGAYGYTF. In DNA form, the CDR3 reads TGTGCCAGCAGTGCAGGGGGCGCCTATGGCTACACCTTC.

The rearrangement uses TRBV5-5 and TRBJ1-2, with 9 bases lining up with TRBD1. The CDR3 covers 13 residues. Trimming removed 2 bases from V and 8 bases from J; junction bases left unmatched: 4. In germline, CDR1 is SGHKS, CDR2 YYEKEE (reference sequence). DNA of the CDR3: TGTGCCAGCAGCTTACAGGGGGCGGAGGGCTACACCTTC. It translates to CASSLQGAEGYTF.

In its sample, this clone was seen once. The rearrangement links TRBV9 to TRBJ2-5, with unresolved D. V lost 4 bases, J lost 3 bases, and 13 bases lay in between. The CDR3 spans 14 residues. Germline V gives CDR1 SGDLS, CDR2 YYNGEE. In DNA form, the CDR3 reads TGTGCCAGCAGCCCGACTCCGTCCGAAGAGACCCAGTACTTC. Protein: CASSPTPSEETQYF.

This rearrangement joins TRBV19 to TRBJ1-2; D is unclear. Germline V gene sequence: CDR1 LNHDA, CDR2 SQIVND (reference sequence). The CDR3 has 13 amino acids. Trimming removed 4 bases from V and 5 bases from J, with 11 bases in between. CDR3 nucleotide sequence: TGTGCCAGTAGTACCGCCGAGGGATATGGCTACACCTTC. Translating gives CASSTAEGYGYTF.

CDR3 residues: CASRPWTGGLNTEAFF. CDR3 nucleotides: TGTGCCAGTAGGCCTTGGACAGGGGGATTGAACACTGAAGCTTTCTTT. The genes are TRBV19 and TRBJ1-1; 10 bases line up with TRBD1. Trimming took 6 bases from V and 0 from J; bases not matched to a gene: 7. CDR1 is LNHDA and CDR2 is SQIVND in the germline V gene (reference sequence). This CDR3 has 16 amino acids.

This clone was counted between two and nine times. V usage is TRBV3-1 (or the pseudogene TRBV3-2) and J usage is TRBJ2-1, with a weak D call TRBD1 (5 bases). V lost 3 bases, J lost 8 bases, and 14 bases lay in between. The CDR3 has 14 amino acids. CDR1 is LGHDT, CDR2 YNNKEL, per germline (reference sequence). CDR3 nucleotides: TGTGCCAGCAGCCAGGCTCATGGGGCGGATGAGCAGTTCTTC. This sequence encodes CASSQAHGADEQFF.

This sequence joins TRBV5-4 and TRBJ1-6; no definite D call. V dropped 0 bases and J dropped 0 bases, with 7 bases sitting between them. Germline lookup yields CDR1 SGHNT and CDR2 YYREEE (reference sequence). This CDR3 is built from 16 residues. CDR3 amino acids: CASSLDPGSYNSPLHF. The CDR3 coding sequence is TGTGCCAGCAGCTTGGACCCCGGCTCCTATAATTCACCCCTCCACTTT.

The CDR3 loop reads CASSLVREGEQYF. In DNA form, the CDR3 reads TGTGCCAGCAGCTTAGTGCGGGAGGGCGAGCAGTACTTC. The rearrangement joins TRBV7-9 to TRBJ2-7; 9 bases match TRBD2. The germline V gene encodes CDR1 SEHNR and CDR2 FQNEAQ (reference sequence). This CDR3 is 13 amino acids long. V lost 1 base to trimming and J lost 6 bases; unmatched junction nucleotides: 1.

The CDR3 nucleotides are TGTGCCAGCAGCGTAGGTCTGAGCGGGGTAGCGGCAAGTCAAGAGACCCAGTACTTC. Its translation is CASSVGLSGVAASQETQYF. V usage is TRBV9 and J usage is TRBJ2-5, with 7 bases fitting TRBD2. V was clipped by 0 bases and J by 2 bases; unmatched bases: 16. Germline CDR1 reads SGDLS; CDR2 reads YYNGEE. The CDR3 extends over 19 amino acids.

The chain recombines TRBV3-1 (or the pseudogene TRBV3-2) with TRBJ2-3; 8 bases are shared with TRBD2. The CDR3 sequence is 16 residues long. J lost 0 bases, V lost 4 bases, and 6 bases had no gene match. CDR1 is LGHDT, CDR2 YNNKEL, per germline (reference sequence). Here the CDR3 DNA reads TGTGCCAGCAGCCCCCTAGCGGGTACTAGCACAGATACGCAGTATTTT. Amino acid sequence: CASSPLAGTSTDTQYF.

The rearrangement links TRBV4-1 to TRBJ2-1, with 7 nucleotides matching TRBD1. The trim removed 1 base at V and 6 bases at J, leaving 6 bases unmatched. This CDR3 is 15 amino acids long. CDR1 is MGHRA and CDR2 is YSYEKL in the germline V gene. CDR3 nucleotides: TGCGCCAGCAGCCAAGGACCGACAGGGTTCAATGAGCAGTTCTTC. This encodes CASSQGPTGFNEQFF.

The chain is built from TRBV9 and TRBJ1-2; D gene uncertain. Looked up from germline, CDR1 is SGDLS and CDR2 is YYNGEE. This CDR3 has 19 residues. V dropped 0 bases and J dropped 8 bases, with 29 bases sitting between them. This chain's CDR3 is CASSVDGNSGVLPTAGYTF. The CDR3 coding sequence is TGTGCCAGCAGCGTAGACGGGAACAGCGGGGTCTTGCCAACGGCCGGCTACACCTTC.

The chain uses TRBV28 and TRBJ2-1; 15 positions match TRBD2. Trimming removed 8 bases from V and 7 bases from J; junction bases left unmatched: 0. The CDR3 runs to 13 residues. CDR1 and CDR2 from the germline V gene are MDHEN and SYDVKM. CDR3 in amino acids: CASGTSGRNEQFF. CDR3 nucleotide sequence: TGTGCCAGCGGGACTAGCGGGAGGAATGAGCAGTTCTTC.

This CDR3 reads CASSARLAGHSYNEQFF. The CDR3 DNA reads as TGTGCCAGCAGCGCTAGACTAGCGGGGCACTCCTACAATGAGCAGTTCTTC. The chain recombines TRBV7-2 with TRBJ2-1, with 11 bases aligning to TRBD2. The J segment lost 0 bases and the V segment lost 5 bases, leaving 6 bases of the junction unmatched. Germline CDR1 and CDR2: SGHTA and FQGNSA. The CDR3 spans 17 residues.

This chain joins TRBV9 and TRBJ2-1; D remains unclear. V dropped 0 bases and J dropped 0 bases, with 10 bases sitting between them. The CDR3 runs 16 residues. Germline CDR1 reads SGDLS; CDR2 reads YYNGEE. The CDR3 sequence: CASSVVWRSSYNEQFF. The CDR3 DNA reads TGTGCCAGCAGCGTAGTGTGGCGGAGCTCCTACAATGAGCAGTTCTTC.

The chain recombines TRBV30 with TRBJ2-1; the D gene is possibly TRBD2 (5 bases). There are 14 residues in the CDR3. Trimming removed 1 base from V and 10 bases from J, with 17 bases in between. Germline CDR1 and CDR2: GTSNPN and SVGIG (reference sequence). CDR3 sequence reads: CAWSGLERQWEQFF. CDR3 coding DNA: TGTGCCTGGAGTGGATTAGAGCGGCAATGGGAGCAGTTCTTC.

V is TRBV12-3 or TRBV12-4 and J is TRBJ2-1; no clear D. Trimming took 3 bases from V and 6 from J, leaving 6 bases between them. CDR3 size: 12 residues. CDR3 nucleotide sequence: TGTGCCAGCAGTTTTGTCCTCAATGAGCAGTTCTTC. Translation gives CASSFVLNEQFF.

The chain combines TRBV30 with TRBJ2-4, with 9 bases fitting TRBD1. Trimming removed 0 bases from V and 0 bases from J; junction bases left unmatched: 6. The germline V gene encodes CDR1 GTSNPN and CDR2 SVGIG (reference sequence). This CDR3 has 17 residues. The DNA for the CDR3 is TGTGCCTGGAGTGTACTCGGGACAGGGCTAGCCAAAAACATTCAGTACTTC. This codes for CAWSVLGTGLAKNIQYF.

This rearrangement joins TRBV15 to TRBJ1-1; TRBD1 matches at 7 bases. The V gene end was trimmed by 0 bases and the J gene end by 3 bases; junction bases not matched to a gene: 4. Per the germline V gene, CDR1 is LNHNV and CDR2 is YYDKDF (reference sequence). The CDR3 covers 15 residues. CDR3 loop: CATSRDIRGDTEAFF. CDR3 DNA sequence: TGTGCCACCAGCAGAGATATCAGGGGGGACACTGAAGCTTTCTTT.